This T cell receptor beta chain came from a study of T cell responses to AZD1222 COVID-19 vaccine. The CDR3 runs to 14 residues. Germline CDR1 MNHEY, CDR2 SMNVEV (reference sequence). V was clipped by 3 bases and J by 1 base, with 9 bases between them. Comments on this clone: As yet, its antigen is unknown.

Sequencing was performed with immunoSEQ multiplex PCR; in TCRdb, only in-frame clones are kept and a portion is missing. The top ten clones hold 4.5% to 5.5% of a sample with over 120,000 clones, roughly 87% of them seen once. General observations from the study: Donors skewed white British and female; clonal diversity was possibly underestimated. Just a handful of AZD1222 recipients tested seropositive at baseline.

The TCR originated in an adult who received the MenACWY meningococcal vaccine as a control. The sequenced sample was peripheral blood, obtained 28 days after the second dose of the MenACWY control vaccine. This chain links TRBV27 with TRBJ1-1; D is unresolved. DNA of the CDR3: TGTGCCAGCAGTTTGTTGGACCGGAACACTGAAGCTTTCTTT. It specifies CASSLLDRNTEAFF.